This TCR beta chain was found in a study of blood T cells in healthy people across ages. This clonotype was counted a few times. What it binds is not known. The length of the CDR3 is 13 residues. The ends were cut back, 3 bases at V and 2 bases at J, with 7 bases in the middle. Looked up from germline, CDR1 is SGHNT and CDR2 is YYREEE (reference sequence). A second PCR of 7 to 11 cycles used a sample-barcoded 5' primer and a J-beta primer mix. Tags on each cDNA molecule came from a template-switch adaptor with 12 random nucleotides. TCRdb re-called the 5' RACE reads with MiXCR, one entry per CDR3 protein. This table has 1.5 million to 2 million distinct CDR3 sequences, 28% appearing once. Study-level findings and limits: Whereas aged donors had fewer naive CD4+ cells, long-lived donors had more of them and higher diversity. The fall in TCR beta diversity per million T cells was roughly linear with age. A strong correlation between TCR beta diversity and naive T cell percentage was seen.

The J gene is TRBJ2-3, the V gene TRBV5-4; D is undetermined. The sequencing input was blood. This clonotype was obtained from a woman in her thirties in good health. The CDR3 spells CASSYSATDTQYF. The CDR3 DNA sequence: TGTGCCAGCAGCTACTCGGCCACAGATACGCAGTATTTT.